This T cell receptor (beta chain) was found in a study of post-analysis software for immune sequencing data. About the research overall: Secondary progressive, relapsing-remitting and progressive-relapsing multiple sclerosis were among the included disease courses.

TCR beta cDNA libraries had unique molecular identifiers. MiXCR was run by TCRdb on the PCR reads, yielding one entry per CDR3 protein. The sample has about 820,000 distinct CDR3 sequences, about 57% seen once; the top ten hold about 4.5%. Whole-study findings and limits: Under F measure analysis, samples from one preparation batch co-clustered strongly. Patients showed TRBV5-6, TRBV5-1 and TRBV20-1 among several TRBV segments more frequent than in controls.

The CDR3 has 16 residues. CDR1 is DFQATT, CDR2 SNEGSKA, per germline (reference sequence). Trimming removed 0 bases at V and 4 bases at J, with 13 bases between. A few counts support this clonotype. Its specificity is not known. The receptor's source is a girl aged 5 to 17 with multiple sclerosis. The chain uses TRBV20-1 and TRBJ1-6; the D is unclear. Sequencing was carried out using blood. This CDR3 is CSARDMLAEYNSPLHF. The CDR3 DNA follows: TGCAGTGCTAGAGATATGTTGGCCGAGTATAATTCACCCCTCCACTTT.